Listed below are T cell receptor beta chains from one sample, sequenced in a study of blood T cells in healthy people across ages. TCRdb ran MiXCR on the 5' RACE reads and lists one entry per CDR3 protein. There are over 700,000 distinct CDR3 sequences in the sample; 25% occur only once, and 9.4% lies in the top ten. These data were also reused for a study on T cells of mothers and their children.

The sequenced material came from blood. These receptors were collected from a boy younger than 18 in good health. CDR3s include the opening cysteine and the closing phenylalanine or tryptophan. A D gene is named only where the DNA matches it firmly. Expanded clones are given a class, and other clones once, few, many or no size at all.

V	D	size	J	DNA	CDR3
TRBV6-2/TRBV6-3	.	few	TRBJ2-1	TGTGCCAGCAGCCAGGGCAGCTTGTATTTCTTC	CASSQGSLYFF
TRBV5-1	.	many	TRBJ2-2	TGCGCCAGCAGCTTGGGGAAACAGGGAGCCGGGGAGCTGTTTTTT	CASSLGKQGAGELFF
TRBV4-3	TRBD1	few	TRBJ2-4	TGCGCCAGCAGCCGGCACCGGGACAGTGCTTACATTCAGTACTTC	CASSRHRDSAYIQYF
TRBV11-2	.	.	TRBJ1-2	TGTGCCAGCAGCTTACCCAGGAACGACTATGGCTACACCTTC	CASSLPRNDYGYTF
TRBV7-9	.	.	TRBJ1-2	TGTGCCAGCAGCTTCCACAAGACAGCGGGCTATGGCTACACCTTC	CASSFHKTAGYGYTF
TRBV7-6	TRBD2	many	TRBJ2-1	TGTGCCAGCAGCTTCGCGGGAGGCTCCTACAATGAGCAGTTCTTC	CASSFAGGSYNEQFF
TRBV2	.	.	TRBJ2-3	TGTGCCAGCAGTACCTTGACAGTGTCCGACACAGATACGCAGTATTTT	CASSTLTVSDTDTQYF
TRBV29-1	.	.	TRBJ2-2	TGCAGCGTTGAGCTCGTGGGGAGCGGGGAGCTGTTTTTT	CSVELVGSGELFF
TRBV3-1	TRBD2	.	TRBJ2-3	TGTGCCAGCAGCCAATTACGACAGAAACCCGGGACTAGCCAGTATTTT	CASSQLRQKPGTSQYF
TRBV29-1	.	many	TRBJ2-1	TGCAGCGTAAGACGGGAGAGAAGGTACAATGAGCAGTTCTTC	CSVRRERRYNEQFF